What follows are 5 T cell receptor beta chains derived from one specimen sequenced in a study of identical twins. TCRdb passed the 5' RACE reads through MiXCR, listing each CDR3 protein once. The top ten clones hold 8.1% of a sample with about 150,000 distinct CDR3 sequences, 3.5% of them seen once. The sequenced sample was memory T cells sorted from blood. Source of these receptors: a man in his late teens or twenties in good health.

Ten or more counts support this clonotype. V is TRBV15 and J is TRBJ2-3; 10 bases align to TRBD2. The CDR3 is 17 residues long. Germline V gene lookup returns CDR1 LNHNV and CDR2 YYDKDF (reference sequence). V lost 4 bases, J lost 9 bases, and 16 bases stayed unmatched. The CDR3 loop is CATSNRLASGSLGTQYF. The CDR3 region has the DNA TGTGCCACCAGCAACCGCCTGGCTAGCGGGAGTCTCGGGACGCAGTATTTT.

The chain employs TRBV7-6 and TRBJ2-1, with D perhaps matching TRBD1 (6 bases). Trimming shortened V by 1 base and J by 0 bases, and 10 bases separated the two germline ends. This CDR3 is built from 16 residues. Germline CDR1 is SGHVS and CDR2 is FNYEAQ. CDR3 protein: CASSLEGRGSYNEQFF. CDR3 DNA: TGTGCCAGCAGCTTAGAAGGCAGGGGCTCCTACAATGAGCAGTTCTTC.

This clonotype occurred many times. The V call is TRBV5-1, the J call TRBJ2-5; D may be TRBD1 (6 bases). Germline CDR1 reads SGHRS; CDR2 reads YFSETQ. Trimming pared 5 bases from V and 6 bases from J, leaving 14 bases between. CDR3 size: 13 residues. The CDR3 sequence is CASREDSYQTQYF. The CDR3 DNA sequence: TGCGCCAGCAGGGAGGACAGCTACCAGACCCAGTACTTC.

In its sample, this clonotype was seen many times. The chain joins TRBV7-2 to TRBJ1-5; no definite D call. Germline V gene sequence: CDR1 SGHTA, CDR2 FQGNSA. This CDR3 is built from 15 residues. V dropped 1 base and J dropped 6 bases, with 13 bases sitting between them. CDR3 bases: TGTGCCAGCAGCTTAGACGTTGTGGGGAGTCAGCCCCAGCATTTT. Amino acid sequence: CASSLDVVGSQPQHF.

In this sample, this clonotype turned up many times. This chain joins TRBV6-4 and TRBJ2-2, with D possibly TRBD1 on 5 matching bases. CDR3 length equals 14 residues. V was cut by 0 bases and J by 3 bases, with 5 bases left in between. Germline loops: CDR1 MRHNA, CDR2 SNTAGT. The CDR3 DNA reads TGTGCCAGCAGTGACTCAGGGGACACCGGGGAGCTGTTTTTT. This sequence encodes CASSDSGDTGELFF.